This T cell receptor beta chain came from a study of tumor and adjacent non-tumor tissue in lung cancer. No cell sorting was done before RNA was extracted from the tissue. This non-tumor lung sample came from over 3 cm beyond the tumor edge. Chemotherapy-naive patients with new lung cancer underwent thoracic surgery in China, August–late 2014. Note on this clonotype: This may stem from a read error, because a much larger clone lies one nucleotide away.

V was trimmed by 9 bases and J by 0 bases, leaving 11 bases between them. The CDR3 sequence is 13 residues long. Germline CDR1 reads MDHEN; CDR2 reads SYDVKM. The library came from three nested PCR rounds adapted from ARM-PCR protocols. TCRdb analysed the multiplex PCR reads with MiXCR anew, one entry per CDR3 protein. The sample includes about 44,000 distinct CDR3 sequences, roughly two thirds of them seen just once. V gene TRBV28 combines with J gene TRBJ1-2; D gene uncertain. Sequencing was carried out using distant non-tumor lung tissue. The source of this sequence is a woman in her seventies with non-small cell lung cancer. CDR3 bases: TGTGCCAGTAAGCTGGGGACTAACTATGGCTACACCTTC. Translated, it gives CASKLGTNYGYTF.